The 8 T cell receptor beta chains reported below all come from one sample, sequenced in a study of blood T cell repertoires in COVID-19. Profiling relied on immunoSEQ multiplex PCR, and the TCRdb table lists in-frame clones only, not all of them. The sample lists approximately 130,000 clones; roughly four fifths were seen once. Input material: peripheral blood. All receptors come from a human donor in a cohort sampled during active COVID-19.

The genes are TRBV2 and TRBJ2-3, with D possibly being TRBD2 (5 bases). The CDR3 has 14 residues. Deletions cut 7 bases from V and 3 bases from J, with 14 bases between. Germline loops: CDR1 SNHLY, CDR2 FYNNEI. CDR3 amino acids: CASTTEPGTDTQYF. The CDR3 bases are TGTGCCAGCACTACCGAACCGGGGACAGATACGCAGTATTTT.

The V and J genes are TRBV6-1 and TRBJ1-1, with D hard to call. With 2 bases removed from V and 7 bases from J, the gap between germline ends came to 8 bases. This CDR3 spans 12 amino acids. CDR1 and CDR2 (germline): MNHNS, SASEGT. The CDR3 reads CASSEMFYEAFF. The CDR3, as DNA: TGTGCCAGCAGTGAAATGTTTTATGAAGCTTTCTTT.

The gene calls are TRBV13 and TRBJ1-6, with 7 bases matching TRBD1. Germline V lookup: CDR1 PRHDT, CDR2 FYEKMQ (reference sequence). CDR3 length equals 16 residues. V gave up 0 bases and J gave up 6 bases; unmatched junction bases: 5. CDR3 loop: CASSLGQGVGNSPLHF. CDR3 sequence (DNA): TGTGCCAGCAGCTTAGGGCAGGGGGTTGGTAATTCACCCCTCCACTTT.

This clone was recorded only once. The genes are TRBV5-6 and TRBJ2-1, with 11 positions matching TRBD2. The V gene end was trimmed by 4 bases and the J gene end by 6 bases; junction bases not matched to a gene: 9. The V gene's germline CDR1 is SGHDT and CDR2 YYEEEE. The CDR3 consists of 16 residues. The CDR3 sequence: CASSPRGTSGLNEQFF. DNA of the CDR3: TGTGCCAGCAGCCCCCGGGGGACTAGCGGCCTCAATGAGCAGTTCTTC.

The sample holds one count of this clone. The rearrangement links TRBV27 to TRBJ1-3; no clear D. The CDR3 has 18 amino acids. Trimming cost V 6 bases and J 0 bases, with 21 bases left between them. In germline, CDR1 is MNHEY, CDR2 SMNVEV (reference sequence). The CDR3 reads CASRGPGSLPSSGNTIYF. In DNA form, the CDR3 reads TGTGCCAGCAGAGGTCCGGGAAGTCTCCCATCCTCTGGAAACACCATATATTTT.

The CDR3 nucleotides are TGTGCCAGCAGCTTACTACAGGGCGGCGAAAAACTGTTTTTT. Amino acid sequence: CASSLLQGGEKLFF. The chain has TRBV11-2 and TRBJ1-4; D may be TRBD1 (6 bases). CDR3 length: 14 residues. Germline values: CDR1 SGHAT, CDR2 FQNNGV. Trimming shortened V by 2 bases and J by 8 bases, and 12 bases separated the two germline ends.

This chain links TRBV19 with TRBJ1-4; D possibly corresponds to TRBD1 (5 bases). The germline CDR1 and CDR2 sequences are LNHDA and SQIVND (reference sequence). The germline V and J ends were trimmed by 3 bases and 1 base, with 12 bases remaining between them. This CDR3 spans 16 amino acids. CDR3 in amino acids: CASSIPTGGTNEKLFF. DNA for the CDR3: TGTGCCAGTAGTATTCCTACGGGGGGAACTAATGAAAAACTGTTTTTT.

J is TRBJ2-7 and V is TRBV7-9; D might be TRBD1 (6 bases). V lost 8 bases, J lost 6 bases, and 14 bases lay in between. This CDR3 has 12 amino acids. From germline, CDR1 is SEHNR and CDR2 FQNEAQ (reference sequence). The CDR3 spells CASQGQESEQYF. The DNA for the CDR3 is TGTGCCAGCCAGGGGCAGGAGTCCGAGCAGTACTTC.